The subject of this entry is one TCR beta chain. Its antigen is unknown. The sample comes from a study of chemoradiotherapy in HPV16-positive cancers. Background on the study: A couple of HPV16-positive patients' cells yielded candidate HPV-specific clones and common motifs.

This CDR3 spans 14 amino acids. Trimming removed 9 bases at V and 4 bases at J, with 18 bases between. Germline-derived CDR1 and CDR2 are ENHRY and SYGVKD. Study conclusions and caveats: In HPV16-positive patients, HPV-responsive T-cell expansion tracked better recurrence-free survival. Non-HPV-specific T cells did not expand in tumors during treatment, whereas candidate HPV-specific clones and E7-related motifs did. Only a couple of HPV16-positive patients supplied the functional HPV-specificity definition.

TCRdb's table, derived via immunoSEQ multiplex PCR, lists solely in-frame clones and lacks some. This table has approximately 30,000 clones, roughly 88% appearing once. The sequencing here drew on blood, taken from a patient who underwent chemoradiotherapy. The gene calls are TRBV10-3 and TRBJ2-5, with D perhaps TRBD1 (7 bases). The receptor's source is a human donor with HPV-associated anogenital cancer. CDR3 region: CAIRSGGTVETQYF. The CDR3, as DNA: TGTGCCATTCGCTCGGGCGGGACAGTAGAGACCCAGTACTTC.